Listed below are T cell receptor beta chains from one sample, sequenced in a study of blood T cell repertoires in COVID-19. Assay used: immunoSEQ multiplex PCR; TCRdb lists only in-frame clones, some missing. Found here are about 130,000 clones, about 80% of them singletons; the top ten hold 9% to 15%. Sequencing was done on a sample of peripheral blood. These receptors were taken from a woman in her fifties or sixties with acute or convalescent COVID-19. Both conserved end residues are part of each CDR3.

V gene	CDR3 protein
TRBV12-3/TRBV12-4	CASRFGTVYGYTF
TRBV5-1	CASSYWSGGENEQFF
TRBV6-5	CASRPGTVEDYGYTF
TRBV28	CASTRGNTEAFF
TRBV5-1	CASSLMTDYGYTF
TRBV2	CASSPSGGAADTQYF
TRBV6-5	CASSTAGRGANVLTF
TRBV30	CAWSVLVTDRSYTF
TRBV2	CASSPSSNQPQHF
TRBV20-1	CSAAGNQPQHF
TRBV6-2/TRBV6-3	CASSYGQIRGLRDTQYF
TRBV2	CASSGGGGGNTIYF
TRBV4-2	CASSQEGLNPYGYTF
TRBV7-9	CASSLTTGNSPLHF
TRBV10-2	CASRGGMNTEAFF
TRBV18	CASSVRQGGNEQFF
TRBV30	CALEFGGAEATQYF
TRBV2	CASSQAIANYGYTF
TRBV24-1	CATSDSSTGGNGYTF
TRBV6-5	CASSPQLNTEAFF
TRBV6-4	CASSPEGGNQPQHF
TRBV30	CAWSVGQPSTDTQYF
TRBV7-2	CASSTYNNEKLFF
TRBV2	CASSTGSYTGELFF
TRBV3-1/TRBV3-2	CASSPPQGNTEAFF
TRBV4-1	CASSPWRRPDTQYF
TRBV6-1	CASSDRQGGQPQHF
TRBV25-1	CASSEVSASYGYTF
TRBV2	CASRDRAATDTQYF
TRBV3-1/TRBV3-2	CASSQSGQGRNTIYF
TRBV7-9	CASTLQGRNTEAFF
TRBV29-1	CSPTSLAGEHGRETQYF
TRBV6-5	CASSYSVQSYGYTF
TRBV18	CASSPDRATGETQYF
TRBV30	CAWGGGATNEKLFF
TRBV10-2	CASSGTGNQPQHF
TRBV29-1	CSVEPTSNYGYTF
TRBV7-3	CASSSNRGGTGELFF
TRBV2	CASESMGQETYNEQFF
TRBV3-1/TRBV3-2	CASSQDLGTARRNTIYF
TRBV30	CAWSFLGQGDDEKLFF
TRBV11-2	CASSLGATSTDTQYF
TRBV28	CATSAATEAFF
TRBV28	CASSRDSVFVGNQPQHF
TRBV19	CASSNQGARLSTNEKLFF
TRBV9	CARGTARDTEAFF
TRBV10-3	CAISDISWGQERNTIYF
TRBV19	CASTLRQVNQPQHF